The rows below give T cell receptor beta chains drawn from one sample of a study of naive and memory T cell subsets. TCRdb fed the 5' RACE reads into MiXCR, producing one record per CDR3 protein. The sample includes roughly 62,000 distinct CDR3 sequences, roughly 6.7% of them seen just once. These receptors originate from a male donor in good health. Both conserved end residues are part of each CDR3. D genes are given only for firm matches. Clone size is shown for a subset of rows, as once, few, many or a class of expanded clone.

NA,TRBV29-1,many,TRBJ2-3,CSVDGTSTDTQYF,TGCAGCGTTGACGGTACTAGCACAGATACGCAGTATTTT
TRBD1,TRBV5-1,few,TRBJ1-2,CASSPTGAGYGYTF,TGCGCCAGCAGCCCTACAGGGGCGGGGTATGGCTACACCTTC
NA,TRBV7-8,few,TRBJ1-3,CASSLSRDGGLDSGNTIYF,TGTGCCAGCAGCCTAAGCCGGGACGGTGGACTGGACTCTGGAAACACCATATATTTT
NA,TRBV30,many,TRBJ1-1,CAWSVVAIRDTEAFF,TGTGCCTGGAGTGTGGTGGCAATACGGGACACTGAAGCTTTCTTT
TRBD2,TRBV11-2,few,TRBJ2-1,CASSVTSGPYNEQFF,TGTGCCAGCAGCGTGACTAGCGGGCCATACAATGAGCAGTTCTTC
NA,TRBV15,many,TRBJ2-5,CATSTTRETQYF,TGTGCCACCAGCACCACGAGGGAGACCCAGTACTTC
TRBD1,TRBV29-1,many,TRBJ1-1,CSVGPDRVQMNTEAFF,TGCAGCGTTGGCCCCGACAGGGTGCAGATGAACACTGAAGCTTTCTTT
TRBD1,TRBV30,few,TRBJ1-2,CAWSPGTDDYGYTF,TGTGCCTGGAGTCCCGGGACAGACGACTATGGCTACACCTTC
NA,TRBV18,NA,TRBJ1-6,CASSPPEGLPLHF,TGTGCCAGCTCACCACCCGAGGGCTTGCCCCTCCACTTT
NA,TRBV12-3/TRBV12-4,NA,TRBJ2-2,CASSLQRAYTGELFF,TGTGCCAGCAGTTTACAGCGGGCTTACACCGGGGAGCTGTTTTTT
NA,TRBV10-2,many,TRBJ2-4,CASSEIIGRTGIQYF,TGCGCCAGCAGCGAAATAATAGGACGCACAGGCATTCAGTACTTC
NA,TRBV11-2,many,TRBJ2-7,CASSLGQHYEQYF,TGTGCCAGCAGTTTAGGACAGCACTACGAGCAGTACTTC
NA,TRBV12-3/TRBV12-4,NA,TRBJ1-4,CATYTNEKLFF,TGTGCCACCTACACTAATGAAAAACTGTTTTTT
NA,TRBV18,NA,TRBJ1-2,CASSPTAYYGYTF,TGTGCCAGCTCACCAACGGCCTACTATGGCTACACCTTC
TRBD2,TRBV24-1,many,TRBJ2-7,CATSDFLAGRHYEQYF,TGTGCCACCAGTGATTTCTTAGCGGGGCGGCACTACGAGCAGTACTTC
TRBD1,TRBV6-5,many,TRBJ2-7,CASSNGQGEYF,TGTGCCAGCAGCAACGGACAGGGCGAGTACTTC
NA,TRBV5-1,many,TRBJ2-1,CASSLAQATYNEQFF,TGCGCCAGCAGCTTGGCACAGGCGACCTACAATGAGCAGTTCTTC
NA,TRBV5-1,many,TRBJ2-7,CASSLEASSYEQYF,TGCGCCAGCAGCTTGGAGGCTAGCTCCTACGAGCAGTACTTC
TRBD1,TRBV2,many,TRBJ1-5,CASRDREVYSNQPQHF,TGTGCCAGCAGAGACAGGGAGGTCTATAGCAATCAGCCCCAGCATTTT
NA,TRBV12-5,many,TRBJ2-2,CASASSNGELFF,TGTGCTAGTGCCTCGTCCAACGGGGAGCTGTTTTTT
TRBD1,TRBV6-5,NA,TRBJ1-5,CASSIRARQGSNQPQHF,TGTGCCAGCAGTATACGGGCGCGACAGGGGAGCAATCAGCCCCAGCATTTT
NA,TRBV5-1,few,TRBJ2-5,CASSRLQQETQYF,TGCGCCAGCAGCCGACTCCAACAAGAGACCCAGTACTTC
NA,TRBV6-5,many,TRBJ2-3,CASRKVGLDTQYF,TGTGCCAGCCGGAAGGTCGGTTTGGATACGCAGTATTTT
NA,TRBV5-4,few,TRBJ2-7,CASSEENYEQYF,TGTGCCAGCAGCGAAGAGAACTACGAGCAGTACTTC
NA,TRBV7-8,many,TRBJ2-7,CASSLARGPYEQYF,TGTGCCAGCAGCTTAGCTAGGGGCCCCTACGAGCAGTACTTC
TRBD2,TRBV7-2,many,TRBJ2-3,CASSLLAGDTDTQYF,TGTGCCAGCAGCCTACTAGCGGGGGACACAGATACGCAGTATTTT
TRBD2,TRBV27,few,TRBJ2-1,CASSSPGLAGDEQFF,TGTGCCAGCAGTTCTCCGGGACTAGCGGGAGATGAGCAGTTCTTC